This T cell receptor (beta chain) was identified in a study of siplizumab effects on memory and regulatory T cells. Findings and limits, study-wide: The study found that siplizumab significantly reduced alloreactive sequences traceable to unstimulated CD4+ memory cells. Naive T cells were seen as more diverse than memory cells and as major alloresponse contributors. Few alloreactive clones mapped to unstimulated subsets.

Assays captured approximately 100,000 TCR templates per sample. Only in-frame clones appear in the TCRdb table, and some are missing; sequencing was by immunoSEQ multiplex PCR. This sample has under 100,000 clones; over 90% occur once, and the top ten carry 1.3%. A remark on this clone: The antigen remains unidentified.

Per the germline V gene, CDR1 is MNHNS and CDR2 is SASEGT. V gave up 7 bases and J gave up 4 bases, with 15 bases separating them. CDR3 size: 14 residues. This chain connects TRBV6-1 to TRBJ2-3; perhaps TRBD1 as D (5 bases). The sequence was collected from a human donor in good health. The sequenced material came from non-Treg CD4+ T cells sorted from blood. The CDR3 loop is CASILQGIPDTQYF. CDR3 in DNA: TGTGCCAGCATCCTCCAGGGCATCCCAGATACGCAGTATTTT.